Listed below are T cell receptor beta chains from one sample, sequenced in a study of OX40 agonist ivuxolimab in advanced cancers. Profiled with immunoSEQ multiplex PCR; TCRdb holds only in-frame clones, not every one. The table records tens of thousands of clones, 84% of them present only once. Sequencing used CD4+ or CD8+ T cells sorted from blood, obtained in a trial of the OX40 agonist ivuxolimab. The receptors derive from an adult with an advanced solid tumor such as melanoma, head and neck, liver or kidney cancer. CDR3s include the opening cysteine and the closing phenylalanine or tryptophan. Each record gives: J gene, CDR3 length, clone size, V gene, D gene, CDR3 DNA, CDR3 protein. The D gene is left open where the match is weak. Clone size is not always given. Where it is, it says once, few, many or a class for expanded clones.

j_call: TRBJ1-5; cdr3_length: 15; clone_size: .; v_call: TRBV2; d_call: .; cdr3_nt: TGTGCCAGCAGTGAGATGCGACAGGGCAATCAGCCCCAGCATTTT; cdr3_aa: CASSEMRQGNQPQHF
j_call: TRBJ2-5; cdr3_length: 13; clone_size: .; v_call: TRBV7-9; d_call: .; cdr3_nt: TGTGCCAGCAGCGCCATGACAGTAGAGACCCAGTACTTC; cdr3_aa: CASSAMTVETQYF
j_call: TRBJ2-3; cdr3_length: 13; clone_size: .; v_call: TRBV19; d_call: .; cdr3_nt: TGTGCCAGTAGTCGCCGGGACGCTGGGACGCAGTATTTT; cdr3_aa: CASSRRDAGTQYF
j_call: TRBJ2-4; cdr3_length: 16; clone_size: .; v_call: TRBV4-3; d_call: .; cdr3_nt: TGCGCCAGCAGCCAAGCCGGTGATCTAGCCAAAAACATTCAGTACTTC; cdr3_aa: CASSQAGDLAKNIQYF
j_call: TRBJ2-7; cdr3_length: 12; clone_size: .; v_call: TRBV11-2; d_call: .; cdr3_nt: TGTGCCAGCAGCTTAGGGAGCTACGAGCAGTACTTC; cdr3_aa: CASSLGSYEQYF
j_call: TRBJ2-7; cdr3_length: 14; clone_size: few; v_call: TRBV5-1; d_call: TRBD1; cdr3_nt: TGCGCCAGCAGCATACAGGGGACCGAGGACGAGCAGTACTTC; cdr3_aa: CASSIQGTEDEQYF
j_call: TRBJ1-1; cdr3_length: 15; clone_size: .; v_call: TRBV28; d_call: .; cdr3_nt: TGTGCCAGCATCAAGGGGCAGACTCCACCCGATGAAGCTTTCTTT; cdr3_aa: CASIKGQTPPDEAFF
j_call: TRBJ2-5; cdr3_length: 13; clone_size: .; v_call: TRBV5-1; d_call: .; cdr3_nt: TGCGCCAGCAGCTTGCAGGGTATCGGGACCCAGTACTTC; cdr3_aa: CASSLQGIGTQYF
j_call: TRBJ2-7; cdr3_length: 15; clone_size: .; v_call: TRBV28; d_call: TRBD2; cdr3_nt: TGTGCCAGCAGCCTGATGGGCGGGAGCCTCTCCGAGCAGTACTTC; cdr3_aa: CASSLMGGSLSEQYF
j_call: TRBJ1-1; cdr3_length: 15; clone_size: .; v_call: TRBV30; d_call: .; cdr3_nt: TGTGCCTGGAGACCCGCCTCGGACCCGAACACTGAAGCTTTCTTT; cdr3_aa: CAWRPASDPNTEAFF
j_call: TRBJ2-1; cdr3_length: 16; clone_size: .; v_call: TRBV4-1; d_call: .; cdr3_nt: TGCGCCAGCAGCCAAGATTTAGCGCGTTCCTACAATGAGCAGTTCTTC; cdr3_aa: CASSQDLARSYNEQFF
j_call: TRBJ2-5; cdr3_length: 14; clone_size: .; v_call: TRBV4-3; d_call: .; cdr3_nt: TGCGCCAGCAGCCAAGATTATGGTTGGGAGACCCAGTACTTC; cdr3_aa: CASSQDYGWETQYF
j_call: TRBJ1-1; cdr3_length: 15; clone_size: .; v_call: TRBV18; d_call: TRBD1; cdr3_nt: TGTGCCAGCTCATCATCGGGACAGATGAACACTGAAGCTTTCTTT; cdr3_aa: CASSSSGQMNTEAFF
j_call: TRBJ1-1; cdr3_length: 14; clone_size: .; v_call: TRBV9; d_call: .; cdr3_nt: TGTGCCAGCAGCGTGGACGGAAAGAACACTGAAGCTTTCTTT; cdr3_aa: CASSVDGKNTEAFF
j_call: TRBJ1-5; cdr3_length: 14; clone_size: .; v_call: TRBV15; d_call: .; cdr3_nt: TGTGCCACCAGCGTGACAGGTTCATATCAGCCCCAGCATTTT; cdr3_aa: CATSVTGSYQPQHF
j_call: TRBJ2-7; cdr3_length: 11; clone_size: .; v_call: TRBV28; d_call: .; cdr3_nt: TGTGCCAGCAGTTTTCAGTATGGGCAGTACTTC; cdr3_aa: CASSFQYGQYF
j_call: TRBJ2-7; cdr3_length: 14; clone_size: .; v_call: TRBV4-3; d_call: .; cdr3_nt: TGCGCCAGCAGCCAAGATACAGGTTCCCACGAGCAGTACTTC; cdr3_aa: CASSQDTGSHEQYF
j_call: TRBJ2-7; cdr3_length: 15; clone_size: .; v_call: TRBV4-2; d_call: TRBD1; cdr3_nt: TGTGCCAGCAGCCAAACGCGGGACAGGGTATACGAGCAGTACTTC; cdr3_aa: CASSQTRDRVYEQYF
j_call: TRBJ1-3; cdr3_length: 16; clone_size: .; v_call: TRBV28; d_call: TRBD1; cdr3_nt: TGTGCCAGCAGTTTATATACAGGGGCGAATGGAAACACCATATATTTT; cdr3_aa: CASSLYTGANGNTIYF
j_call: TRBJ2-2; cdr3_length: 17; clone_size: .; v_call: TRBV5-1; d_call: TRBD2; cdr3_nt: TGCGCCAGCAGCTTGTCTCCAGCGGGGTTGAACACCGGGGAGCTGTTTTTT; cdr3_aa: CASSLSPAGLNTGELFF
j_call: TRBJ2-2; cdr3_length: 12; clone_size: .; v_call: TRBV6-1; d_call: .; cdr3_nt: TGTGCCAGCAGTAAGTCTTGGCGGGAGCTGTTTTTT; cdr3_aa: CASSKSWRELFF
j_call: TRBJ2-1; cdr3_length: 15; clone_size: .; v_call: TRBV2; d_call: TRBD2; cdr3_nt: TGTGCCAGCAATATAGCGGGAGGGCCCGATAATGAGCAGTTCTTC; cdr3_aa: CASNIAGGPDNEQFF
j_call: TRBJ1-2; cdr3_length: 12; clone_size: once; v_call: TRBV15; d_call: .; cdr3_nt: TGTGCCACCAGCAGTGGTCCCTATGGCTACACCTTC; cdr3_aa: CATSSGPYGYTF
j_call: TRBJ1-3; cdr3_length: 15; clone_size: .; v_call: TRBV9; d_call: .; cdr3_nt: TGTGCCAGCAGCCATGGGGGCCAGGGAGGAAACACCATATATTTT; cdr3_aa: CASSHGGQGGNTIYF
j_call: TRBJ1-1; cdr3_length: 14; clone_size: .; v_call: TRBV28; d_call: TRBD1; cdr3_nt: TGTGCCAGCAGACCAGGGGGAACGGACACAGAAGCTTTCTTT; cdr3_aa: CASRPGGTDTEAFF
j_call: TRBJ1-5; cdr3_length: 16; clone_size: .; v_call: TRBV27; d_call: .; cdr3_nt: TGTGCCAGCAGTTCCCTTGCGGGAGGAGGCAATCAGCCCCAGCATTTT; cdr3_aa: CASSSLAGGGNQPQHF
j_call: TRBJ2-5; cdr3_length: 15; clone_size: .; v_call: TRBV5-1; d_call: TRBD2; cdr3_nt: TGCGCCAGCGAGAGAAGCGGGAGGGCCCAAGAGACCCAGTACTTC; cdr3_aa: CASERSGRAQETQYF
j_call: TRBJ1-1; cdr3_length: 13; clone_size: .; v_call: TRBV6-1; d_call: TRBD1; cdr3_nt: TGTGCCAGTAGCGTTGCACAGGGGGCGGAAGCTTTCTTT; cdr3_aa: CASSVAQGAEAFF
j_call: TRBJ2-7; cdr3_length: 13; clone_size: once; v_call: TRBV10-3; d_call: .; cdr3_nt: TGTGCCATCAAGGGCAGGGAAGCCTACGAGCAGTACTTC; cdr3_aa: CAIKGREAYEQYF
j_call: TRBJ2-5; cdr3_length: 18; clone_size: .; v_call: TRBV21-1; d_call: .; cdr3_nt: TGTGCCAGCAGCAAAGTGAGATTAAGCGGGGGGGCATCAGAGACCCAGTACTTC; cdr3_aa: CASSKVRLSGGASETQYF
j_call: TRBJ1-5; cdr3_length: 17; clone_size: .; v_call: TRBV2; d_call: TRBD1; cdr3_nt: TGTGCCAGCAAATCGACCTCCGGGACAGGGGGCGATCAGCCCCAGCATTTT; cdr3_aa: CASKSTSGTGGDQPQHF
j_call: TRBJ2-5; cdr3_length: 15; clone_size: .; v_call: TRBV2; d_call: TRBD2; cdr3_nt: TGTGCCAGCAGGAAGGGGACTAGCGGGAGAGAGACCCAGTACTTC; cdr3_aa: CASRKGTSGRETQYF